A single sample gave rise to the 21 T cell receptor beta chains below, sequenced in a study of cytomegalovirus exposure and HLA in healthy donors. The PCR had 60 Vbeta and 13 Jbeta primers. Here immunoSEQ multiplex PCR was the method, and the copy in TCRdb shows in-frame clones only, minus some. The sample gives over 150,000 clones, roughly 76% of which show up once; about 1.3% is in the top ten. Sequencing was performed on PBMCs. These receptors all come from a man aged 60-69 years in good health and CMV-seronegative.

In DNA, the CDR3 is TGTGCCAGCAGTTTACGGGACAGGGTATACGAGCAGTACTTC. This gives the protein CASSLRDRVYEQYF. The chain links TRBV28 to TRBJ2-7, with TRBD1 identical over 9 bases. Germline CDR1 reads MDHEN; CDR2 reads SYDVKM. Trimming cost V 2 bases and J 4 bases; bases outside gene matches: 3. The CDR3 loop spans 14 amino acids.

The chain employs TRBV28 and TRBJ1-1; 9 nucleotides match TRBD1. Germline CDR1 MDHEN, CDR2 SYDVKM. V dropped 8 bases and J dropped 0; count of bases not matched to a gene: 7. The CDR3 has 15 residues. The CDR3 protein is CASGTGGELNTEAFF. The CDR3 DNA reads TGTGCCAGCGGCACAGGGGGCGAGTTGAACACTGAAGCTTTCTTT. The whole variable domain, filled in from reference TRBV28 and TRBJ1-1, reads DVKVTQSSRYLVKRTGEKVFLECVQDMDHENMFWYRQDPGLGLRLIYFSYDVKMKEKGDIPEGYSVSREKKERFSLILESASTNQTSMYLCASGTGGELNTEAFFGQGTRLTVV.

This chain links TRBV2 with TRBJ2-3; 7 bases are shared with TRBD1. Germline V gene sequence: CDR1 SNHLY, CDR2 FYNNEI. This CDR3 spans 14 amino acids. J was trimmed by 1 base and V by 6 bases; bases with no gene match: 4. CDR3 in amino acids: CASSRDRGTDTQYF. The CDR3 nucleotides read TGTGCCAGCAGCCGGGACAGAGGCACAGATACGCAGTATTTT.

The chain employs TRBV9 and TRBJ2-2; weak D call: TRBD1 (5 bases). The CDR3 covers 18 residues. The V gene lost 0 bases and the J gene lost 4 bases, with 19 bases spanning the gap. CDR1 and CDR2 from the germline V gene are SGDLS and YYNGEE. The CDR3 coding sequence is TGTGCCAGCAGCGTAGAAGAGTGGTGGCAGGGTTTCACCGGGGAGCTGTTTTTT. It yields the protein CASSVEEWWQGFTGELFF.

As DNA, the CDR3 is TGCGCCAGCAGCTCGTGGACAGGGGCGGGGGAGACCCAGTACTTC. Translated: CASSSWTGAGETQYF. The V gene is TRBV5-1, the J gene TRBJ2-5; 9 bases fit TRBD1. Trimming cost V 3 bases and J 5 bases; bases outside gene matches: 8. This CDR3 has 15 amino acids. The V gene's germline CDR1 is SGHRS and CDR2 YFSETQ.

This CDR3 reads CASSSQTFFDEQYF. CDR3 bases: TGTGCCAGCAGTTCGCAGACTTTTTTTGACGAGCAGTACTTC. The chain combines TRBV27 with TRBJ2-7; D is unclear. The CDR3 covers 14 residues. Deletions cut 4 bases from V and 5 bases from J, with 15 bases between. Germline lookup yields CDR1 MNHEY and CDR2 SMNVEV (reference sequence).

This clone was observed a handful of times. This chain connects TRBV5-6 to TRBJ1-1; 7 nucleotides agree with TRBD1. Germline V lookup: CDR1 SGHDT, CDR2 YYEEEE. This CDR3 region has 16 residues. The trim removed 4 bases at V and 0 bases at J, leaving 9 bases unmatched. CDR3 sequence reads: CASSRYRGGMNTEAFF. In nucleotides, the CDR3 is TGTGCCAGCAGCCGATACAGGGGAGGAATGAACACTGAAGCTTTCTTT.

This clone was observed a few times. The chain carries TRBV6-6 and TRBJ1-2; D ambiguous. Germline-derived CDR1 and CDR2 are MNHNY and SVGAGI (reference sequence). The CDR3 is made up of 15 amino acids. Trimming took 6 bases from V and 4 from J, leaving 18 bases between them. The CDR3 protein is CASSQESRRPYGYTF. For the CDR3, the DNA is TGTGCCAGCAGCCAAGAATCGCGGAGGCCCTATGGCTACACCTTC.

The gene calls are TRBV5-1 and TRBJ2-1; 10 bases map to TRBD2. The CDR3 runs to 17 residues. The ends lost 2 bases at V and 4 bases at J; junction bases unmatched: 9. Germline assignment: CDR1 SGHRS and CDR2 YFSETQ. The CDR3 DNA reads TGCGCCAGCAGCTTCCCCATCCAGCGGGGGGGTTACAATGAGCAGTTCTTC. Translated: CASSFPIQRGGYNEQFF.

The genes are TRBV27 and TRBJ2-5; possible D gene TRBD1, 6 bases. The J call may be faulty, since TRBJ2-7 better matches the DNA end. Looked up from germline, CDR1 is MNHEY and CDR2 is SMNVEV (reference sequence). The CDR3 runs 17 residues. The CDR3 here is CASTGKIQGREYYEQYF. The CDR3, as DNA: TGTGCCAGCACCGGGAAGATACAGGGAAGAGAATACTACGAGCAGTACTTC.

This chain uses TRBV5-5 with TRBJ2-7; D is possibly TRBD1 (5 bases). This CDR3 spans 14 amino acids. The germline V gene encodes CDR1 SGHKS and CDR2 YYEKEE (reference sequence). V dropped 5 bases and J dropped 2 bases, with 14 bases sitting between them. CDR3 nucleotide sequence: TGTGCCAGCAGTACTTGGACACCCCCCTACGAGCAGTACTTC. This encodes CASSTWTPPYEQYF.

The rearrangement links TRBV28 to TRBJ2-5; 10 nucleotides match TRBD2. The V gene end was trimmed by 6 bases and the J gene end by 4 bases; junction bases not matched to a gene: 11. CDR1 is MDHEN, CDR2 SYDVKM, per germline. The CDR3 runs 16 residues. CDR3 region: CASRSSGGSVGETQYF. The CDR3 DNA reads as TGTGCCAGCAGGTCTAGCGGGGGCTCAGTAGGAGAGACCCAGTACTTC.

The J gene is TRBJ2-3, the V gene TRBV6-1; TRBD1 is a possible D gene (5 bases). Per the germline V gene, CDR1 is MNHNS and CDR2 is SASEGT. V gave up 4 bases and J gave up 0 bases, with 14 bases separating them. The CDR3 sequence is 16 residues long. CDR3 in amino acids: CASSVQEYSSTDTQYF. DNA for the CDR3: TGTGCCAGCAGTGTACAGGAATATTCTAGCACAGATACGCAGTATTTT.

This chain's CDR3 is CASSPSTGTYEQYF. In DNA, the CDR3 is TGCGCCAGCAGTCCATCTACAGGAACCTACGAGCAGTACTTC. The rearrangement joins TRBV5-1 to TRBJ2-7; D might be TRBD1 (5 bases). The V and J ends lost 5 bases and 2 bases respectively, with 14 bases between them. Germline V gives CDR1 SGHRS, CDR2 YFSETQ. There are 14 residues in the CDR3.

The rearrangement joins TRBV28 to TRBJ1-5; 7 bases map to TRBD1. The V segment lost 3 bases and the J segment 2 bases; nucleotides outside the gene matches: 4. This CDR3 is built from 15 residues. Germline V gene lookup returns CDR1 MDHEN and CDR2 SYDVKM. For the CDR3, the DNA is TGTGCCAGCAGTTTGGAGGGGGCTGGCAATCAGCCCCAGCATTTT. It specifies CASSLEGAGNQPQHF.

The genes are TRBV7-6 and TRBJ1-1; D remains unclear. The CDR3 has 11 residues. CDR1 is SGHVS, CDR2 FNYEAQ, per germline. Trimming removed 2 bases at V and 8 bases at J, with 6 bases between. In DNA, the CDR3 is TGTGCCAGCAGCTTACTGCAGGAAGCTTTCTTT. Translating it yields CASSLLQEAFF.

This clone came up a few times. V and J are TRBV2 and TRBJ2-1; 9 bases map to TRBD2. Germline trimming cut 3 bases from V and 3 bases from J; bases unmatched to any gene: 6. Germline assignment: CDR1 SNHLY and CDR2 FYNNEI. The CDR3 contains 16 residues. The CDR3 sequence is CASSDNSGRNYNEQFF. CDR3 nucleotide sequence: TGTGCCAGCAGTGATAATAGCGGGAGAAACTACAATGAGCAGTTCTTC.

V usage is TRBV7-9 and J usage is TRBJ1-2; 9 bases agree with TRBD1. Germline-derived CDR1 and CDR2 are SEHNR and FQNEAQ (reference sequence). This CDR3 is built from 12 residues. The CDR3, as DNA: TGTGCGCAGCCGGACAGGGGTGATGGCTACACCTTC. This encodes CAQPDRGDGYTF.

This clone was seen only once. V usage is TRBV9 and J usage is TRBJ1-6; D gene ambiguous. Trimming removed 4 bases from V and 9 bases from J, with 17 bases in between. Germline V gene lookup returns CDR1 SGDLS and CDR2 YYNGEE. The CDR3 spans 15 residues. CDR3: CASSSLHGVPSPLHF. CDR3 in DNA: TGTGCCAGCAGCTCTCTTCACGGGGTCCCTTCACCCCTCCACTTT.

CDR3 nucleotides: TGCGCCAGCAGTGATGGGACAGGGGCTTCGTACGAGCAGTACTTC. Protein: CASSDGTGASYEQYF. The rearrangement joins TRBV10-1 to TRBJ2-7, with 10 bases matching TRBD1. CDR1 and CDR2 from the germline V gene are WNHNN and SYGVQD (reference sequence). The V gene end was trimmed by 3 bases and the J gene end by 4 bases; junction bases not matched to a gene: 6. The CDR3 totals 15 residues.

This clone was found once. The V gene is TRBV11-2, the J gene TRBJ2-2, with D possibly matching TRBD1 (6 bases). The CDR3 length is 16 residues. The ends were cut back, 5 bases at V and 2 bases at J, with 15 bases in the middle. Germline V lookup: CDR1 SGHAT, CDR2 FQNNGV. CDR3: CASSASRGSNTGELFF. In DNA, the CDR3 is TGTGCCAGCAGCGCATCCAGGGGCAGCAACACCGGGGAGCTGTTTTTT.